This is a list of T cell receptor beta chains from one sample in a study of shared clonotypes between healthy human individuals. Profiled with immunoSEQ multiplex PCR; TCRdb holds only in-frame clones, not every one. The sample lists 850,000 to 1,200,000 clones; 65% to 80% were seen once. Sequenced sample: memory CD4+ T cells sorted from blood. The source is a man aged 18 to 30 in good health. The CDR3 runs from the conserved cysteine through the conserved F or W. D genes are given only for firm matches. Only some rows state a clone size, as once, few, many or a class for expanded clones.

TRBD2	.	TRBV5-1	TRBJ2-3	CASGSGTSTDTQYF	TGCGCCAGCGGTAGCGGGACCAGCACAGATACGCAGTATTTT
.	.	TRBV11-2	TRBJ1-5	CASSLSGNQPQHF	TGTGCCAGCAGCCTCAGTGGCAATCAGCCCCAGCATTTT
TRBD1	.	TRBV7-9	TRBJ2-4	CASSLAGGQGNIQYF	TGTGCCAGCAGCTTAGCGGGGGGACAGGGGAACATTCAGTACTTC
TRBD1	.	TRBV30	TRBJ1-4	CAWSGQGNEKLFF	TGTGCCTGGAGTGGACAGGGGAATGAAAAACTGTTTTTT
TRBD1	.	TRBV14	TRBJ1-2	CASSQTTGRTYGYTF	TGTGCCAGCAGCCAAACGACAGGGAGGACCTATGGCTACACCTTC
.	once	TRBV11-2	TRBJ1-1	CASSPWGGMNTEAFF	TGTGCCAGCAGCCCGTGGGGGGGAATGAACACTGAAGCTTTCTTT
.	.	TRBV5-1	TRBJ2-2	CASSRDGGTGELFF	TGCGCCAGCAGCCGTGACGGGGGCACCGGGGAGCTGTTTTTT
.	once	TRBV5-1	TRBJ1-1	CASSLRGLTGRNTEAFF	TGCGCCAGCAGCTTGAGGGGGTTAACAGGGAGGAACACTGAAGCTTTCTTT
.	.	TRBV7-8	TRBJ2-1	CASSFAAVQFF	TGTGCCAGCAGCTTCGCGGCAGTACAGTTCTTC
.	few	TRBV4-1	TRBJ2-5	CASSHRDTAITQYF	TGCGCCAGCAGCCACCGGGACACCGCTATTACCCAGTACTTC
.	few	TRBV29-1	TRBJ1-1	CSVDSPNTEAFF	TGCAGCGTGGACAGCCCTAACACTGAAGCTTTCTTT
.	.	TRBV30	TRBJ2-5	CAWSVQAGTQYF	TGTGCCTGGAGTGTACAAGCCGGGACCCAGTACTTC
.	.	TRBV28	TRBJ1-4	CASRSGGYEKLFF	TGTGCCAGCAGGTCCGGGGGATATGAAAAACTGTTTTTT
TRBD1	once	TRBV6-1	TRBJ1-1	CASSRTGATEAFF	TGTGCCAGCAGTAGGACAGGGGCCACTGAAGCTTTCTTT
TRBD2	.	TRBV18	TRBJ2-1	CASSSGLASSYNEQFF	TGTGCCAGCTCATCAGGACTAGCTAGCTCCTACAATGAGCAGTTCTTC
.	.	TRBV11-1	TRBJ1-4	CASSSGSVNEKLFF	TGTGCCAGCAGCTCCGGGTCAGTCAATGAAAAACTGTTTTTT
.	.	TRBV30	TRBJ2-5	CAWSVPAAQGAETQYF	TGTGCCTGGAGTGTACCAGCGGCTCAAGGAGCGGAGACCCAGTACTTC
.	few	TRBV25-1	TRBJ1-6	CASSEGYSPLHF	TGTGCCAGCAGTGAAGGTTATTCACCCCTCCACTTT
TRBD1	.	TRBV5-4	TRBJ1-2	CASSLAQGGFYGYTF	TGTGCCAGCAGCTTGGCCCAAGGGGGCTTCTATGGCTACACCTTC
.	.	TRBV6-5	TRBJ1-2	CASRRTRGGYTF	TGTGCCAGCAGACGGACGCGGGGTGGCTACACCTTC
.	many	TRBV11-2	TRBJ1-1	CASSLEGSSKLGTEAFF	TGTGCCAGCAGTTTGGAAGGATCTTCGAAATTAGGCACTGAAGCTTTCTTT
.	.	TRBV4-3	TRBJ2-1	CASSREPGGENEQFF	TGCGCCAGCAGCCGTGAACCCGGAGGGGAAAATGAGCAGTTCTTC
.	.	TRBV5-1	TRBJ1-5	CASSWDTGNQPQHF	TGCGCCAGCAGCTGGGACACGGGCAATCAGCCCCAGCATTTT
.	.	TRBV15	TRBJ1-2	CATSRAGFVQNYGYTF	TGTGCCACCAGCAGAGCGGGGTTCGTTCAAAATTATGGCTACACCTTC